These T cell receptor beta chains were read from a single sample in a study of Graves' ophthalmopathy and Graves' hyperthyroidism. Each CDR3 protein is one row after TCRdb ran MiXCR on the multiplex PCR reads. The sample records about 400,000 distinct CDR3 sequences, approximately 20% being singletons. Sequencing input: peripheral blood. The receptors derive from a woman under 30 with Graves' ophthalmopathy. CDR3s include the opening cysteine and the closing phenylalanine or tryptophan. The order of the fields is clone size, D gene, V gene, J gene, CDR3 protein, CDR3 DNA. The D gene is left open where the match is weak. Clone sizes are shown as once, few, many, or a class for an expanded clone.

clone_size: many; d_call: NA; v_call: TRBV24-1; j_call: TRBJ1-1; cdr3_aa: CATSDPKANTEAFF; cdr3_nt: TGTGCCACCAGTGACCCAAAGGCGAACACTGAAGCTTTCTTT
clone_size: many; d_call: NA; v_call: TRBV19; j_call: TRBJ2-2; cdr3_aa: CASSIGGLGGKGAGELFF; cdr3_nt: TGTGCCAGTAGTATTGGAGGGTTAGGGGGTAAAGGCGCCGGGGAGCTGTTTTTT
clone_size: many; d_call: TRBD2; v_call: TRBV11-2; j_call: TRBJ2-7; cdr3_aa: CASSLQGGLAGYSYEQYF; cdr3_nt: TGTGCCAGCAGCTTACAGGGTGGACTAGCGGGCTACTCCTACGAGCAGTACTTC
clone_size: many; d_call: NA; v_call: TRBV6-2/TRBV6-3; j_call: TRBJ1-1; cdr3_aa: CASSSAALPFDTEAFF; cdr3_nt: TGTGCCAGCAGTTCTGCGGCCCTTCCGTTCGACACTGAAGCTTTCTTT
clone_size: many; d_call: NA; v_call: TRBV7-2; j_call: TRBJ2-3; cdr3_aa: CASSLLLDTRYF; cdr3_nt: TGTGCCAGCAGCTTACTCCTAGATACGCGGTATTTT
clone_size: many; d_call: NA; v_call: TRBV11-3; j_call: TRBJ2-7; cdr3_aa: CASSLSGGSGPLSYEQYF; cdr3_nt: TGTGCCAGCAGCTTATCAGGAGGGAGCGGGCCCCTTTCCTACGAGCAGTACTTC
clone_size: many; d_call: NA; v_call: TRBV28; j_call: TRBJ2-7; cdr3_aa: CASSSQVYEQYF; cdr3_nt: TGTGCCAGCAGTTCACAGGTCTACGAGCAGTACTTC
clone_size: many; d_call: NA; v_call: TRBV24-1; j_call: TRBJ2-5; cdr3_aa: CATSESTLQETQYF; cdr3_nt: TGTGCCACCAGTGAGTCGACGTTACAAGAGACCCAGTACTTC
clone_size: few; d_call: NA; v_call: TRBV28; j_call: TRBJ1-2; cdr3_aa: CASSSRNGYTF; cdr3_nt: TGTGCCAGCAGTTCCCGAAATGGCTACACCTTC
clone_size: many; d_call: TRBD1; v_call: TRBV29-1; j_call: TRBJ2-5; cdr3_aa: CSVVPVSGGRETQYF; cdr3_nt: TGCAGCGTTGTACCCGTTTCAGGGGGCAGGGAGACCCAGTACTTC
clone_size: many; d_call: NA; v_call: TRBV11-2; j_call: TRBJ2-7; cdr3_aa: CASSLESGQTYEQYF; cdr3_nt: TGTGCCAGCAGCTTAGAGTCGGGACAAACCTACGAGCAGTACTTC
clone_size: many; d_call: NA; v_call: TRBV28; j_call: TRBJ1-1; cdr3_aa: CASSYLTGANTEAFF; cdr3_nt: TGTGCCAGCAGTTACCTGACAGGCGCGAACACTGAAGCTTTCTTT
clone_size: many; d_call: TRBD1; v_call: TRBV12-3/TRBV12-4; j_call: TRBJ1-5; cdr3_aa: CASTSGQGAGSDQPQHF; cdr3_nt: TGTGCCAGCACCTCGGGACAGGGGGCTGGTAGCGATCAGCCCCAGCATTTT
clone_size: few; d_call: NA; v_call: TRBV6-2/TRBV6-3; j_call: TRBJ2-2; cdr3_aa: CASSYSRGQSGELFF; cdr3_nt: TGTGCCAGCAGTTACTCGCGGGGACAGTCCGGGGAGCTGTTTTTT
clone_size: many; d_call: NA; v_call: TRBV6-5; j_call: TRBJ1-1; cdr3_aa: CASSYIQNTEAFF; cdr3_nt: TGTGCCAGCAGTTACATACAGAACACTGAAGCTTTCTTT
clone_size: many; d_call: NA; v_call: TRBV7-2; j_call: TRBJ2-7; cdr3_aa: CASSTQGRGKQYF; cdr3_nt: TGTGCCAGCAGTACACAGGGGCGCGGGAAGCAGTACTTC
clone_size: few; d_call: NA; v_call: TRBV18; j_call: TRBJ2-5; cdr3_aa: CASSPTGGQYQETQYF; cdr3_nt: TGTGCCAGCTCACCAACCGGGGGACAGTACCAAGAGACCCAGTACTTC
clone_size: many; d_call: NA; v_call: TRBV4-3; j_call: TRBJ2-7; cdr3_aa: CASSQVPGPYEQYF; cdr3_nt: TGCGCCAGCAGCCAAGTTCCAGGACCCTACGAGCAGTACTTC
clone_size: many; d_call: NA; v_call: TRBV7-8; j_call: TRBJ1-1; cdr3_aa: CASSSPSIDRNTEAFF; cdr3_nt: TGTGCCAGCAGCTCCCCCTCTATCGACAGAAACACTGAAGCTTTCTTT
clone_size: few; d_call: NA; v_call: TRBV7-9; j_call: TRBJ2-2; cdr3_aa: CASPRGQNTGELFF; cdr3_nt: TGTGCCAGCCCGCGGGGACAGAACACCGGGGAGCTGTTTTTT
clone_size: few; d_call: TRBD1; v_call: TRBV4-1; j_call: TRBJ1-3; cdr3_aa: CASSQGGQGNGGNTIYF; cdr3_nt: TGCGCCAGCAGCCAAGGCGGACAGGGGAATGGCGGAAACACCATATATTTT
clone_size: many; d_call: NA; v_call: TRBV29-1; j_call: TRBJ2-5; cdr3_aa: CSVEDLTGRGETQYF; cdr3_nt: TGCAGCGTTGAAGACCTGACAGGGAGGGGAGAGACCCAGTACTTC
clone_size: many; d_call: NA; v_call: TRBV7-8; j_call: TRBJ1-6; cdr3_aa: CASSLDRSPLHF; cdr3_nt: TGTGCCAGCAGCTTAGACCGGTCGCCCCTCCACTTT
clone_size: many; d_call: NA; v_call: TRBV30; j_call: TRBJ1-1; cdr3_aa: CAWSRGVSEAFF; cdr3_nt: TGTGCCTGGAGTAGGGGGGTGTCTGAAGCTTTCTTT